The T cell receptor beta chain under discussion was sequenced for a study of Ad26.COV2.S vaccination and SARS-CoV-2 variants. Study summary: Enrollment placed the donor in the COV1001 Ad26.COV2.S trial arm. Once, or twice with 56 days between doses, Ad26.COV2.S was given intramuscularly.

Study outcomes and limitations: CD8+ and CD4+ T cells specific for spike reportedly responded with substantial breadth after vaccination.

Germline V gene sequence: CDR1 SEHNR, CDR2 FQNEAQ (reference sequence). Between the trimmed V and J ends, which lost 1 base and 8 bases, there was a span of 8 bases. The CDR3 is 12 amino acids. Treatment here: roughly 19 received Ad26.COV2.S at low or high dose, single or two shots; about 5 received placebo; per-sample allocation not given. Sampling took place 63 days after the first vaccine or placebo injection. A Boston donor was an adult aged 18-55 years. Turning to this clone: The antigen is undetermined.

The table came from immunoSEQ multiplex PCR; TCRdb's copy has only in-frame clones and leaves some out. The sample includes 350,000 to 550,000 clones, about 91% of them seen just once. This receptor was identified in a person between 18 and 59 years old who received the Ad26.COV2.S COVID-19 vaccine or a placebo. Here the sequenced sample was peripheral blood, taken in a trial of Ad26.COV2.S vaccine versus placebo. The chain recombines TRBV7-9 with TRBJ1-2, with D possibly TRBD1 on 6 matching bases. In DNA form, the CDR3 reads TGTGCCAGCAGCTTAGAGGGGGAGGGCTACACCTTC. It encodes CASSLEGEGYTF.